Detailed here is one TCR beta chain. The antigen remains unidentified. Only in-frame clones appear in the TCRdb table, and some are missing; sequencing was by immunoSEQ multiplex PCR. The table records some 330,000 clones, 86% of them present only once. The data were taken from a study of cytomegalovirus exposure and HLA in healthy donors. The CDR3 contains 16 residues. Trimming removed 0 bases at V and 0 bases at J, with 13 bases between. Germline V CDR1 and CDR2: SGHRS, YFSETQ. General study findings and limits: In vitro confirmation showed three CMV-associated chains to be CMV antigen specific.

What was sequenced was PBMCs. The source of this sequence is a woman aged 18-29 years in good health and CMV-seronegative. This chain uses TRBV5-1 with TRBJ2-7, with a weak D call TRBD2 (6 bases). Here the CDR3 DNA reads TGCGCCAGCAGCTTGGCCGGGGGAGGTACCTCCTACGAGCAGTACTTC. Translation gives CASSLAGGGTSYEQYF. The variable domain in full, with the rest retrieved from reference TRBV5-1 and TRBJ2-7, is KAGVTQTPRYLIKTRGQQVTLSCSPISGHRSVSWYQQTPGQGLQFLFEYFSETQRNKGNFPGRFSGRQFSNSRSEMNVSTLELGDSALYLCASSLAGGGTSYEQYFGPGTRLTVT.